The 17 T cell receptor beta chains listed next were all sequenced from one sample in a study of blood T cell repertoires in COVID-19. The method was immunoSEQ multiplex PCR; TCRdb's version includes in-frame clones alone and lacks a portion of them. The repertoire holds some 200,000 clones, about nine tenths seen once, with about 4% in the top ten. The sample consisted of PBMCs or T cells enriched from blood (not recorded which). The origin of the receptors is a woman between 40 and 55 years old with acute COVID-19.

This chain joins TRBV30 and TRBJ1-5; 10 bases agree with TRBD1. The germline gives CDR1 GTSNPN, CDR2 SVGIG (reference sequence). V dropped 0 bases and J dropped 2; count of bases not matched to a gene: 16. The CDR3 runs 20 residues. As DNA, the CDR3 is TGTGCCTGGAGTGTTAGGGTCGGGACAGGGGTCTGGGGTGGCAATCAGCCCCAGCATTTT. Translation: CAWSVRVGTGVWGGNQPQHF.

The chain's CDR3 is CASKTDSSRSTEAFF. CDR3 in DNA: TGTGCCAGTAAAACCGACAGCTCCCGATCCACTGAAGCTTTCTTT. The rearrangement links TRBV19 to TRBJ1-1, with D perhaps matching TRBD1 (5 bases). Deletions cut 7 bases from V and 4 bases from J, with 19 bases between. Germline lookup yields CDR1 LNHDA and CDR2 SQIVND (reference sequence). CDR3 length equals 15 residues.

The V gene is TRBV7-2, the J gene TRBJ2-1; a weak D match, TRBD1 (5 bases). The CDR3 is 16 residues long. The germline gives CDR1 SGHTA, CDR2 FQGNSA. V was trimmed by 5 bases and J by 6 bases, leaving 20 bases between them. The CDR3 spells CASSPPGAVASNEQFF. The CDR3, as DNA: TGTGCCAGCAGCCCGCCTGGGGCCGTGGCAAGCAATGAGCAGTTCTTC.

This rearrangement joins TRBV5-1 to TRBJ1-1; 7 nucleotides line up with TRBD1. CDR3 length equals 16 residues. The germline gives CDR1 SGHRS, CDR2 YFSETQ. Trimming took 0 bases from V and 2 from J; bases not matched to a gene: 7. CDR3 coding DNA: TGCGCCAGCAGCTTGGTCCCGACAGGGCCCAACACTGAAGCTTTCTTT. Its protein product is CASSLVPTGPNTEAFF.

The V call is TRBV9, the J call TRBJ1-4, with D maybe TRBD1 (5 bases). This CDR3 spans 18 amino acids. Germline CDR1 and CDR2: SGDLS and YYNGEE. V was cut by 3 bases and J by 5 bases, with 23 bases left in between. The CDR3 DNA sequence: TGTGCCAGCAGCGGCGATACCCTCTCCGGGACTGCGAATGAAAAACTGTTTTTT. Protein sequence: CASSGDTLSGTANEKLFF.

This clone has a handful of counts. The V call is TRBV10-3, the J call TRBJ1-3; D not certain. The germline V gene has CDR1 ENHRY and CDR2 SYGVKD. The germline V and J ends were trimmed by 6 bases and 0 bases, with 9 bases remaining between them. The CDR3 has 14 residues. The CDR3: CAISTEHSGNTIYF. The CDR3 region has the DNA TGTGCCATCAGCACAGAGCACTCTGGAAACACCATATATTTT.

The V call is TRBV12-3 or TRBV12-4, the J call TRBJ1-2; D is perhaps TRBD1 (5 bases). The CDR3 has 13 amino acids. Trimming removed 2 bases at V and 8 bases at J, with 12 bases between. The CDR3 sequence: CASSLQGYEGYTF. The CDR3 DNA reads TGTGCCAGCAGTTTACAGGGCTATGAGGGCTACACCTTC.

V gene TRBV6-6 combines with J gene TRBJ1-2; 8 bases line up with TRBD1. The germline V gene encodes CDR1 MNHNY and CDR2 SVGAGI (reference sequence). The CDR3 runs to 15 residues. The V segment lost 7 bases and the J segment 4 bases; nucleotides outside the gene matches: 11. The CDR3: CASTDRGGGSYGYTF. For the CDR3, the DNA is TGTGCCAGCACCGACAGGGGAGGGGGCAGCTATGGCTACACCTTC.

This chain uses TRBV27 with TRBJ1-2; no clear D. From germline, CDR1 is MNHEY and CDR2 SMNVEV (reference sequence). CDR3 size: 16 residues. The V and J ends lost 7 bases and 1 base respectively, with 19 bases between them. In nucleotides, the CDR3 is TGTGCCAGCATTCCATCGATGGGAGAATTTAACTATGGCTACACCTTC. This gives the protein CASIPSMGEFNYGYTF.

The V and J genes are TRBV4-1 and TRBJ2-7; D might be TRBD1 (5 bases). Deletions cut 6 bases from V and 2 bases from J, with 17 bases between. The V gene's germline CDR1 is MGHRA and CDR2 YSYEKL. The CDR3 spans 15 residues. CDR3: CASSREQESAYEQYF. CDR3 nucleotide sequence: TGCGCCAGCAGTCGTGAACAGGAAAGTGCCTACGAGCAGTACTTC.

This chain joins TRBV3-1 (or the pseudogene TRBV3-2) and TRBJ2-5, with a possible D match to TRBD1 (7 bases). Germline-derived CDR1 and CDR2 are LGHDT and YNNKEL (reference sequence). This CDR3 has 15 residues. V gave up 1 base and J gave up 5 bases, with 14 bases separating them. The CDR3 DNA is TGTGCCAGCAGCCAAGCCACAGGGGCGGGGGAGACCCAGTACTTC. Protein sequence: CASSQATGAGETQYF.

This clone was detected only a few times. V and J are TRBV14 and TRBJ2-2, with a weak D call TRBD1 (5 bases). Per germline, CDR1 SGHDN and CDR2 FVKESK. The CDR3 runs 15 residues. The V and J ends lost 0 bases and 3 bases respectively, with 8 bases between them. Here the CDR3 reads CASSQELGDTGELFF. In DNA, the CDR3 is TGTGCCAGCAGCCAAGAGCTAGGGGACACCGGGGAGCTGTTTTTT.

The chain joins TRBV5-1 to TRBJ2-7; a possible D gene is TRBD1 (6 bases). Per germline, CDR1 SGHRS and CDR2 YFSETQ. This CDR3 is 15 amino acids long. Deletions cut 1 base from V and 3 bases from J, with 14 bases between. The CDR3 protein is CASSLSRGDNYEQYF. As DNA, the CDR3 is TGCGCCAGCAGCTTGTCCAGGGGCGACAACTACGAGCAGTACTTC. The full variable domain, completed using reference TRBV5-1 and TRBJ2-7, is KAGVTQTPRYLIKTRGQQVTLSCSPISGHRSVSWYQQTPGQGLQFLFEYFSETQRNKGNFPGRFSGRQFSNSRSEMNVSTLELGDSALYLCASSLSRGDNYEQYFGPGTRLTVT.

This clone was seen a few times. This chain links TRBV5-1 with TRBJ2-2, with a possible D match to TRBD1 (6 bases). Germline values: CDR1 SGHRS, CDR2 YFSETQ. The V and J ends lost 4 bases and 5 bases respectively, with 18 bases between them. This CDR3 region has 16 residues. CDR3 bases: TGCGCCAGCAGCCCTCCGGGACATTTCCTAACCGGGGAGCTGTTTTTT. Amino acid sequence: CASSPPGHFLTGELFF.

This clone was detected once. The V call is TRBV7-9, the J call TRBJ1-1; D uncertain. The CDR3 totals 12 residues. Trimming shortened V by 3 bases and J by 4 bases, and 6 bases separated the two germline ends. Per germline, CDR1 SEHNR and CDR2 FQNEAQ (reference sequence). CDR3 loop: CASSFVSTEAFF. The DNA of the CDR3 is TGTGCCAGCAGCTTTGTGAGCACTGAAGCTTTCTTT.

The chain is built from TRBV27 and TRBJ1-1; no clear D gene. This CDR3 has 14 amino acids. Looked up from germline, CDR1 is MNHEY and CDR2 is SMNVEV (reference sequence). Trimming pared 6 bases from V and 1 base from J, leaving 12 bases between. The CDR3 DNA reads TGTGCCAGCAGCCGTGGCAGAGGGAACACTGAAGCTTTCTTT. Protein: CASSRGRGNTEAFF.

V usage is TRBV9 and J usage is TRBJ2-5; 10 nucleotides match TRBD1. V dropped 3 bases and J dropped 5; count of bases not matched to a gene: 10. The CDR3 consists of 16 residues. Germline V CDR1 and CDR2: SGDLS, YYNGEE. The DNA for the CDR3 is TGTGCCAGCAGCGCGGCTTCGACAGGGGGCCCGGAGACCCAGTACTTC. Translated: CASSAASTGGPETQYF.